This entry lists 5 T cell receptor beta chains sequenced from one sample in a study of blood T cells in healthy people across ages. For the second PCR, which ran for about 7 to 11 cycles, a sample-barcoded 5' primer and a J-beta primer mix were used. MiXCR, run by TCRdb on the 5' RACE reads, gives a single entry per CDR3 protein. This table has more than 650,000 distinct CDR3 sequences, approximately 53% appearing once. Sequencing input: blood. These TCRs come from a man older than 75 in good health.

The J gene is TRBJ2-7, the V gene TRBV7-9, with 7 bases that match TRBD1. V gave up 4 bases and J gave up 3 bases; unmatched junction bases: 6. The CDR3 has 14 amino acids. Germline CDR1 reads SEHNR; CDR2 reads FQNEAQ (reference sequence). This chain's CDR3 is CASSSPDRDYEQYF. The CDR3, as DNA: TGTGCCAGCAGCTCTCCCGACAGGGACTACGAGCAGTACTTC.

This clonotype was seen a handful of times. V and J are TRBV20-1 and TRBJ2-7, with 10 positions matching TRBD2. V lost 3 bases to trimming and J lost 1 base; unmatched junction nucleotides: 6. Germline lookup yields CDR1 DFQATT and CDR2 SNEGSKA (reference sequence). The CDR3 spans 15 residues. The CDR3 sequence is CSARLLAGLSYEQYF. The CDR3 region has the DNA TGCAGTGCTAGGTTACTAGCGGGATTGTCCTACGAGCAGTACTTC.

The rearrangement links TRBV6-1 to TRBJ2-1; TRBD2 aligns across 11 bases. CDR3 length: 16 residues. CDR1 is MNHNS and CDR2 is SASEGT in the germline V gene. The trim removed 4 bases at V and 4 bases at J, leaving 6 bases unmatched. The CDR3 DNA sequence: TGTGCCAGCAGTGCCGTTAGCGGGAGGGCTTACAATGAGCAGTTCTTC. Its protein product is CASSAVSGRAYNEQFF.

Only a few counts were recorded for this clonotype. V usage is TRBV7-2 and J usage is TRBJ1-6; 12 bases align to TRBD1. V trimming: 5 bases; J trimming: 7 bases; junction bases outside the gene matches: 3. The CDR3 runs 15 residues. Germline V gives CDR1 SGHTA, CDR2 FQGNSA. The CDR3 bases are TGTGCCAGCAGCCAGGGACAGGGGGCAAATTCACCCCTCCACTTT. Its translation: CASSQGQGANSPLHF.

This CDR3 reads CASSGQGDEQYF. The CDR3 DNA is TGTGCCAGCAGCGGACAGGGGGACGAGCAGTACTTC. The genes are TRBV6-8 and TRBJ2-7; 10 bases agree with TRBD1. With 6 bases clipped from V and 5 bases from J, the junction kept 1 base outside the gene matches. Per germline, CDR1 MNHGY and CDR2 SAAAGT. This CDR3 has 12 residues.